This TCR beta chain was sequenced for a study of T cell responses to AZD1222 COVID-19 vaccine. Notes on the study in general: Repertoires in all cases were sampled only once the peak T cell response had passed. Across spike, vaccine-associated CD4 TCRs were found, dominant at 160-218 and 743-854. Once two AZD1222 doses were given, Spike-specific TCR breadth and depth went up.

Germline V CDR1 and CDR2: LGHNA, YNFKEQ. Deletions cut 1 base from V and 2 bases from J, with 11 bases between. The CDR3 consists of 15 residues. With respect to this clone: Antigen: not known.

Method: immunoSEQ multiplex PCR; TCRdb's copy keeps in-frame clones and lacks some. The sample records about 93,000 clones, over 75% being singletons. The sequence derives from an adult who received the AZD1222 COVID-19 vaccine. The J gene is TRBJ1-1, the V gene TRBV4-2; no reliable D call. The input for sequencing was peripheral blood, taken 28 days after the second AZD1222 dose. In DNA form, the CDR3 reads TGTGCCAGCAGCCAAGTATATTGGGTTAACACTGAAGCTTTCTTT. It specifies CASSQVYWVNTEAFF.